These 9 T cell receptor beta chains came from one sample sequenced in a study of human T cells and chemical hapten exposure. TCRdb fed the RACE reads into MiXCR, producing one record per CDR3 protein. The table lists about 90,000 distinct CDR3 sequences, roughly 11% of them singletons. Time point noted: patch test 3, about 24 weeks after DPC sensitization. Described treatment: therapeutic diphenylcyclopropenone sensitization with weekly scalp DPC. Specimen: whole blood, collected in connection with sensitization to the hapten diphenylcyclopropenone (DPC). All receptors derive from a woman aged 30 to 39 with alopecia areata. Some clones in this sample may be carry-over from other donors' samples.

The table lists this clonotype with many counts. The rearrangement links TRBV5-4 to TRBJ1-1, with 7 positions matching TRBD1. Trimming cost V 2 bases and J 7 bases; bases outside gene matches: 5. The CDR3 covers 13 residues. Germline V gene sequence: CDR1 SGHNT, CDR2 YYREEE (reference sequence). The CDR3 region has the DNA TGTGCCAGCAGCTTTCCTGGACAGGTTGAAGCTTTCTTT. The encoded protein is CASSFPGQVEAFF.

This clonotype came up many times. The chain recombines TRBV12-3 or TRBV12-4 with TRBJ1-4; D not certain. Deletions cut 5 bases from V and 5 bases from J, with 12 bases between. This CDR3 is built from 14 residues. This chain's CDR3 is CASSLRTRNEKLFF. The CDR3 DNA sequence: TGTGCCAGCAGTCTCAGGACCCGAAATGAAAAACTGTTTTTT.

Written as DNA, the CDR3 is TGTGCCAGCTCACCCACAAGGACAGGGGATAACGGGGAGCTGTTTTTT. It codes for CASSPTRTGDNGELFF. The chain joins TRBV18 to TRBJ2-2, with TRBD1 matching 9 bases. The J segment lost 7 bases and the V segment lost 3 bases, leaving 9 bases of the junction unmatched. The CDR3 runs to 16 residues. CDR1 is KGHSH, CDR2 LQKENI, per germline.

The rearrangement uses TRBV28 and TRBJ2-1; D call uncertain. The germline CDR1 and CDR2 sequences are MDHEN and SYDVKM. The length of the CDR3 is 12 residues. V was pared by 6 bases and J by 7 bases, with 10 bases between. The CDR3 region is CASSPSRNEQFF. The DNA for the CDR3 is TGTGCCAGCAGCCCATCCAGGAATGAGCAGTTCTTC.

The chain has TRBV30 and TRBJ2-3, with 8 bases that match TRBD2. The CDR3 runs to 14 residues. Germline V gives CDR1 GTSNPN, CDR2 SVGIG (reference sequence). Trimming removed 3 bases from V and 0 bases from J; junction bases left unmatched: 2. CDR3 in DNA: TGTGCCTGGAGGCGGGGGGAGAGCACAGATACGCAGTATTTT. Amino acids: CAWRRGESTDTQYF.

This clonotype showed up just a few times. The chain joins TRBV4-2 to TRBJ2-3, with 7 positions matching TRBD2. Germline values: CDR1 LGHNA, CDR2 YNFKEQ. Trimming removed 0 bases from V and 9 bases from J; junction bases left unmatched: 12. CDR3 length: 16 amino acids. CDR3 nucleotides: TGTGCCAGCAGCCAAGAGTCGACAGCCCGGCGGGAGACGCAGTATTTT. Protein sequence: CASSQESTARRETQYF.

This clonotype has at least ten counts. The chain is built from TRBV7-9 and TRBJ1-5; unclear D gene. Trimming took 5 bases from V and 5 from J, leaving 7 bases between them. Germline V lookup: CDR1 SEHNR, CDR2 FQNEAQ (reference sequence). This CDR3 is built from 12 residues. The CDR3 DNA reads as TGTGCCAGCAGCCCATTAGATCAGCCCCAGCATTTT. Translating it yields CASSPLDQPQHF. Drawing the rest from reference TRBV7-9 and TRBJ1-5, the complete variable domain is DTGVSQNPRHKITKRGQNVTFRCDPISEHNRLYWYRQTLGQGPEFLTYFQNEAQLEKSRLLSDRFSAERPKGSFSTLEIQRTEQGDSAMYLCASSPLDQPQHFGDGTRLSIL.

This clonotype was observed at least ten times. The CDR3 DNA sequence: TGTGCCAGCAGCCATGGGACAGGTCTTCAAAAACTGTTTTTT. Its translation is CASSHGTGLQKLFF. This chain links TRBV28 with TRBJ1-4, with TRBD1 identical over 8 bases. CDR3 length: 14 amino acids. V was clipped by 6 bases and J by 9 bases; unmatched bases: 9. The V gene's germline CDR1 is MDHEN and CDR2 SYDVKM.

The chain employs TRBV20-1 and TRBJ1-5; D not certain. Trimming removed 1 base at V and 2 bases at J, with 9 bases between. CDR1 is DFQATT and CDR2 is SNEGSKA in the germline V gene (reference sequence). There are 14 residues in the CDR3. The CDR3 here is CSARGGLGNQPQHF. The CDR3 nucleotides read TGCAGTGCTAGAGGGGGTCTTGGCAATCAGCCCCAGCATTTT.